This is a list of T cell receptor beta chains from one sample in a study of TIL therapy for anti-PD-1-resistant metastatic lung cancer. Sequencing was performed with immunoSEQ multiplex PCR; in TCRdb, only in-frame clones are kept and a portion is missing. Here the sample spans some 57,000 clones, around 86% being singletons. Sequences were derived from blood, sampled at baseline. The receptors shown here come from a person aged 25-79 years with non-small cell lung cancer. Both conserved end residues are part of each CDR3. The order of the fields is clone size, J gene, D gene, V gene, CDR3 DNA, CDR3 protein. D genes are given only for firm matches. Clone size appears in some rows only: once, few, many, or a class for an expanded clone.

>.|TRBJ2-7|TRBD1|TRBV5-8
TGTGCCAGCAGCGTCGGAATAACAGGGGGCTACGAGCAGTACTTC
CASSVGITGGYEQYF
>few|TRBJ2-7|.|TRBV10-1
TGCGCCAGCAGTTCTACTGATTCCTACGAGCAGTACTTC
CASSSTDSYEQYF
>.|TRBJ2-7|TRBD1|TRBV7-3
TGTGCCAGCAGCGATGGACAGGTGGTCGGGGAGCAGTACTTC
CASSDGQVVGEQYF
>.|TRBJ2-7|.|TRBV30
TGTGCCTGGAGTGTACTTGGGGGGTCGGGGCAGTACTTC
CAWSVLGGSGQYF
>.|TRBJ2-5|.|TRBV3-1/TRBV3-2
TGTGCCAGCAGCCGATCCGGGCTCTACACAGAGACCCAGTACTTC
CASSRSGLYTETQYF
>once|TRBJ2-4|TRBD1|TRBV27
TGTGCCAGCAGTCCGGGGACAGGCATTGTAGCCAAAAACATTCAGTACTTC
CASSPGTGIVAKNIQYF
>.|TRBJ1-5|.|TRBV29-1
TGCAGCGTTGCCGAGACATATAGCAATCAGCCCCAGCATTTT
CSVAETYSNQPQHF
>.|TRBJ1-2|.|TRBV2
TGTGCCAGTCGGAACACCGAAGCTAACTATGGCTACACCTTC
CASRNTEANYGYTF
>.|TRBJ2-7|TRBD1|TRBV28
TGTGCCAGCAGTTCGCCCCTGGTGGCAGGGGGCAGCTACGAGCAGTACTTC
CASSSPLVAGGSYEQYF
>.|TRBJ2-3|TRBD2|TRBV6-4
TGTGCCAGCAGTGCCGAAATACTAGCGGGAGATGACACAGATACGCAGTATTTT
CASSAEILAGDDTDTQYF
>.|TRBJ2-5|TRBD1|TRBV28
TGTGCCAGCAGCGATTCAGGGGGCGCGAGGGAGACCCAGTACTTC
CASSDSGGARETQYF
>.|TRBJ1-2|TRBD1|TRBV28
TGTGCCAGCAGTCTTGGCGCAGGGGGCGCTTCATATGGCTACACCTTC
CASSLGAGGASYGYTF
>.|TRBJ1-6|.|TRBV10-3
TGTGCCACCACAGGGTCCTATAATTCACCCCTCCACTTT
CATTGSYNSPLHF
>.|TRBJ2-2|.|TRBV7-9
TGTGCCAGCAGCTTAGTAGGACGTTACACCGGGGAGCTGTTTTTT
CASSLVGRYTGELFF
>.|TRBJ2-7|.|TRBV5-1
TGCGCCAGCAGCTCGACGGGGTGGGGTTCCAACGAGCAGTACTTC
CASSSTGWGSNEQYF
>.|TRBJ2-3|.|TRBV7-3
TGTGCCAGCAGACCTAGCTCAGACAGCGGAGATACGCAGTATTTT
CASRPSSDSGDTQYF
>.|TRBJ2-7|.|TRBV15
TGTGCCACCAGCAGAGATGGAAGGACCTACGAGCAGTACTTC
CATSRDGRTYEQYF
>.|TRBJ2-3|TRBD2|TRBV27
TGTGCCAGCAGTTTATTTACTAGCGGGGGGCCGGAAGATACGCAGTATTTT
CASSLFTSGGPEDTQYF
>.|TRBJ2-3|TRBD2|TRBV30
TGTGCCTGGAGGACCACCGGGACTAGCGGGGGGGCGGAGTATTTT
CAWRTTGTSGGAEYF
>.|TRBJ2-3|TRBD1|TRBV5-1
TGCGCCAGCAGCCAACCCCCGGGGACAGGCCTCACAGATACGCAGTATTTT
CASSQPPGTGLTDTQYF
>.|TRBJ2-3|.|TRBV5-1
TGCGCCAGCAGCCAGGGAGTCACAGATACGCAGTATTTT
CASSQGVTDTQYF
>.|TRBJ1-2|.|TRBV11-2
TGTGCCAGCAGCCCGTCCCAGGCTCTTAACTATGGCTACACCTTC
CASSPSQALNYGYTF
>.|TRBJ2-1|TRBD2|TRBV27
TGTGCCAGCAGTTCACTAGCGGGGGGGCGGAATGAGCAGTTCTTC
CASSSLAGGRNEQFF
>.|TRBJ1-1|TRBD1|TRBV5-1
TGCGCCAGCAGCTTGGTGGGACAGGGAATCGTAAACACTGAAGCTTTCTTT
CASSLVGQGIVNTEAFF
>.|TRBJ2-1|.|TRBV24-1
TGTGCCACCAGTGGGAGCTCCTACAATGAGCAGTTCTTC
CATSGSSYNEQFF
>few|TRBJ2-2|TRBD1|TRBV10-1
TGCGCCAGCAGCCGGGACAGGGGCACCGGGGAGCTGTTTTTT
CASSRDRGTGELFF
>.|TRBJ2-4|.|TRBV28
TGTGCCAGCAGTTTTCAGGCAAACATTCAGTACTTC
CASSFQANIQYF
>.|TRBJ1-4|.|TRBV11-2
TGTGCCAGCAGCTTAGGGGGGGGCGGTGGTGAAAAACTGTTTTTT
CASSLGGGGGEKLFF
>.|TRBJ1-6|.|TRBV3-1/TRBV3-2
TGTGCCAGCAGCCAAGTGCCGGGGGCCGATAATTCACCCCTCCACTTT
CASSQVPGADNSPLHF
>.|TRBJ1-6|.|TRBV7-9
TGTGCCAGCAGCTTAGGGGATTCACCCCTCCACTTT
CASSLGDSPLHF
>once|TRBJ1-1|.|TRBV11-2
TGTGCCAGCAGCTTAGATGCGGGAGAGACTTTCTTT
CASSLDAGETFF
>.|TRBJ1-1|TRBD1|TRBV18
TGTGCCAGCCCACCGGAGAGGGGGCGAGAAGCTTTCTTT
CASPPERGREAFF
>.|TRBJ1-5|.|TRBV27
TGTGCCAGCAGTTTACGGGGGGGTGGCCAGCCCCAGCATTTT
CASSLRGGGQPQHF
>.|TRBJ1-2|.|TRBV7-2
TGTGCCAGCAGCTTTTTCCTCCAGGAGGCCTATGGCTACACCTTC
CASSFFLQEAYGYTF
>once|TRBJ2-3|TRBD2|TRBV20-1
TGCAGTGCTAGTGGGCTAGCGGGGGGAAACACAGATACGCAGTATTTT
CSASGLAGGNTDTQYF
>.|TRBJ2-1|.|TRBV7-9
TGTGCCAGCAGCTTAATCTATGAGCAGTTCTTC
CASSLIYEQFF
>.|TRBJ1-1|.|TRBV2
TGTGCCATCCAATACCAGATCGGGGGCACTGAAGCTTTCTTT
CAIQYQIGGTEAFF
>.|TRBJ2-1|.|TRBV3-1/TRBV3-2
TGTGCCAGCAGCCAAGATGGATCAGGGGGGGAGTTCTTC
CASSQDGSGGEFF
>.|TRBJ1-2|TRBD1|TRBV7-3
TGTGCCAGCAGCCCGAGGACAGGGACTACGGGTGGCTACACCTTC
CASSPRTGTTGGYTF
>.|TRBJ2-7|TRBD1|TRBV5-1
TGCGCCAGCAGCGTAGAGACAGGGTTCACCTACGAGCAGTACTTC
CASSVETGFTYEQYF
>.|TRBJ2-7|.|TRBV6-6
TGTGCCAGCAGTTACGAGGGATCTCGAGAGCAGTACTTC
CASSYEGSREQYF
>.|TRBJ2-7|.|TRBV18
TGTGCCAGCTCACTTGCAACCACCTACGAGCAGTACTTC
CASSLATTYEQYF
>.|TRBJ1-1|.|TRBV7-9
TGTGCCAGCAGCTTAGAGAGGAACACTGAAGCTTTCTTT
CASSLERNTEAFF
>.|TRBJ1-1|.|TRBV5-6
TGTGCCAGCAGCTTGCCCTGGTCGATGAACACTGAAGCTTTCTTT
CASSLPWSMNTEAFF
>.|TRBJ2-1|TRBD1|TRBV10-3
TGTGCCATCAGTGAGGGGACAGGGGACAATGAGCAGTTCTTC
CAISEGTGDNEQFF
>.|TRBJ2-1|TRBD2|TRBV5-1
TGCGCCAGCAGCTCGGGACTAGCGCTCAATGAGCAGTTCTTC
CASSSGLALNEQFF
>once|TRBJ2-3|.|TRBV6-5
TGTGCCAGCAGTTACGAGTATAGCACAGATACGCAGTATTTT
CASSYEYSTDTQYF
>.|TRBJ2-2|.|TRBV7-8
TGTGCCTCCAGGGGTCTGGGGGTGGGGGAGCTGTTTTTT
CASRGLGVGELFF
>.|TRBJ2-4|.|TRBV28
TGTGCCAGCTCAGATAGGAAACTAGCCAAAAACATTCAGTACTTC
CASSDRKLAKNIQYF
>.|TRBJ1-5|TRBD1|TRBV10-2
TGCGCCAGCAGGGGGACAGGGGCCAATCAGCCCCAGCATTTT
CASRGTGANQPQHF
>.|TRBJ2-1|.|TRBV29-1
TGCAGCGTTGATTTGCTGACGGATGAGCAGTTCTTC
CSVDLLTDEQFF
>.|TRBJ1-1|.|TRBV12-3/TRBV12-4
TGTGCCAGCTTGGCGGGGGTGAACACTGAAGCTTTCTTT
CASLAGVNTEAFF
>.|TRBJ1-2|.|TRBV6-5
TGTGCCAGCAGCGACCCACATAGTAGTTACACCTTC
CASSDPHSSYTF
>.|TRBJ1-5|TRBD1|TRBV6-5
TGTGCCAGCAGAGGGACAGGGAGAACCCAGCATTTT
CASRGTGRTQHF
>.|TRBJ2-5|.|TRBV5-4
TGTGCCAGCAGCTCGTCTACAGGGACTGGGGAAGAGACCCAGTACTTC
CASSSSTGTGEETQYF
>.|TRBJ1-1|.|TRBV27
TGTGCCAGCAGGATTTTAGGTCAAAATGAAGCTTTCTTT
CASRILGQNEAFF
>.|TRBJ2-1|TRBD2|TRBV3-1/TRBV3-2
TGTGCCAGCAGGCGCGGGGGGGTGGGCTCCTACAATGAGCAGTTCTTC
CASRRGGVGSYNEQFF
>.|TRBJ1-1|TRBD1|TRBV14
TGTGCCAGCAGCTTACGGCTGAAGGGACAGGGGTCCACTGAAGCTTTCTTT
CASSLRLKGQGSTEAFF
>.|TRBJ1-5|TRBD1|TRBV30
TGTGCCTGGAGTGGACAGGGGCATCAGCCCCAGCATTTT
CAWSGQGHQPQHF